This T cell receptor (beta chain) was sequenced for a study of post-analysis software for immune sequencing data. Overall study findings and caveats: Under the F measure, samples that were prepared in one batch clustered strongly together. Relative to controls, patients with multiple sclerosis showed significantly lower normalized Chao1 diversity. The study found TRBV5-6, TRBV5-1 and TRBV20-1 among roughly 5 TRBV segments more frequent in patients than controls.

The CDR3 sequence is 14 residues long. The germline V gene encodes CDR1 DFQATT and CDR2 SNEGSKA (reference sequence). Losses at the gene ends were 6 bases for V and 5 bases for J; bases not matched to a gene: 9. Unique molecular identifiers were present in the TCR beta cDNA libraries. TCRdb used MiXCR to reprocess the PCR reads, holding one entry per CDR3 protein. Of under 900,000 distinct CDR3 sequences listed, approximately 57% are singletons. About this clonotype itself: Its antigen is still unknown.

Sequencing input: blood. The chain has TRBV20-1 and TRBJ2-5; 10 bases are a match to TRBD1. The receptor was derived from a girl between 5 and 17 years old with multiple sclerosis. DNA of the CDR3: TGCAGTGCGAAGAGGACAGGGGGATTGGAGACCCAGTACTTC. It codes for CSAKRTGGLETQYF.